One T cell receptor beta chain is described in this entry. Methods used by the authors: Amplifying reference gene primers gave estimates of nucleated cell counts. Some clones are missing from TCRdb's copy, which holds only in-frame ones; the method was immunoSEQ multiplex PCR. The D gene and trimming were derived from the DNA, and the V and J assignments and clone size from that table. The data contain almost 45,000 clones, roughly 70% of them singletons. Germline CDR1 and CDR2: MDHEN and SYDVKM. Trimming removed 7 bases from V and 2 bases from J, with 10 bases in between. This CDR3 has 13 residues. The data originate from a study of blood T cell repertoires in COVID-19. Study-wide background: The study drew acute and convalescent COVID-19 samples from the United States, Italy and Spain.

The material sequenced was peripheral blood. The TCR was taken from a man older than 75 with acute or convalescent COVID-19. The rearrangement links TRBV28 to TRBJ2-3; no reliable D call. CDR3 nucleotides: TGTGCCAGCACCATGACAATCACAGATACGCAGTATTTT. It specifies CASTMTITDTQYF. Full variable domain (remainder filled in from reference TRBV28 and TRBJ2-3): DVKVTQSSRYLVKRTGEKVFLECVQDMDHENMFWYRQDPGLGLRLIYFSYDVKMKEKGDIPEGYSVSREKKERFSLILESASTNQTSMYLCASTMTITDTQYFGPGTRLTVL.